This T cell receptor (beta chain) was recovered during a study of identical twins. Findings of the study overall: Within twin pairs, the out-of-frame alpha sequences they shared showed excess low generation probability. These conclusions were based on statistical analysis (cross-sectional, not following the same donors). Fewer insertions characterized abundant cord blood beta clonotypes, whereas memory repertoires showed none.

The cDNA had a unique molecular identifier and a template-switch universal primer site. One entry per CDR3 protein, called by TCRdb with MiXCR from the 5' RACE reads. Of 1.5 million to 2 million distinct CDR3 sequences listed, 32% were seen once; the top ten hold approximately 0.25%. V lost 4 bases to trimming and J lost 3 bases; unmatched junction nucleotides: 5. The CDR3 spans 15 residues. The germline V gene encodes CDR1 MDHEN and CDR2 SYDVKM. This clonotype was detected many times. The antigen is undetermined. The TCR originated in a newborn girl in good health. This chain uses TRBV28 with TRBJ2-5, with 10 bases aligning to TRBD1. Input material: cord blood. The CDR3 DNA reads as TGTGCCAGCAGTTCCCCCGGGACAGGGGAAGAGACCCAGTACTTC. Translating it yields CASSSPGTGEETQYF.